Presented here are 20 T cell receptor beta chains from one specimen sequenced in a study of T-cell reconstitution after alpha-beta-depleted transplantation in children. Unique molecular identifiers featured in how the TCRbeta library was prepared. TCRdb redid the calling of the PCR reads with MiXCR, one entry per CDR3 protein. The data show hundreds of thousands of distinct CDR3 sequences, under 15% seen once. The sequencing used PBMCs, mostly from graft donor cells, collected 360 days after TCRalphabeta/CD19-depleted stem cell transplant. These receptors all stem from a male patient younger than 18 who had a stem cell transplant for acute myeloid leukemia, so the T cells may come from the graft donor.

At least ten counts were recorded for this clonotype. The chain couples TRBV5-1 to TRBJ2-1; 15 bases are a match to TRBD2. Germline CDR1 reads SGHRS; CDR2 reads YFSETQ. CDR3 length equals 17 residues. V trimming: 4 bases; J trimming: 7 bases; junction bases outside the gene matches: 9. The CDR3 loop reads CASSPVAGTSGRNEQFF. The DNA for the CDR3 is TGCGCCAGCAGCCCTGTTGCCGGGACTAGCGGGAGGAATGAGCAGTTCTTC.

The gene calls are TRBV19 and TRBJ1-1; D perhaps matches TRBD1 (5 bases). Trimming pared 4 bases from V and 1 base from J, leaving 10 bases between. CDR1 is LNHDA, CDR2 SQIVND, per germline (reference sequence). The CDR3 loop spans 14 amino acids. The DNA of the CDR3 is TGTGCCAGTAGTACCAGGACACCGAACACTGAAGCTTTCTTT. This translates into CASSTRTPNTEAFF.

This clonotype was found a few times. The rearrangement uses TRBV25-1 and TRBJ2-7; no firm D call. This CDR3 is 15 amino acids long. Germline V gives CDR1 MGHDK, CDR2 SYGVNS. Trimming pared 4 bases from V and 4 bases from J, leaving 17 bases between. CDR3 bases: TGTGCCAGCAGTGGCATATCGGCCAGGATGTACGAGCAGTACTTC. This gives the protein CASSGISARMYEQYF.

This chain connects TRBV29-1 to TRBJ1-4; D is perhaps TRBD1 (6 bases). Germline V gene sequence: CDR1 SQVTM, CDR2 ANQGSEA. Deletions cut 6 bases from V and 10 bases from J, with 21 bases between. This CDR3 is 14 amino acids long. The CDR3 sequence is CSVGAEGRRGKLFF. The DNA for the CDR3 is TGCAGCGTGGGGGCGGAGGGGCGCCGGGGAAAACTGTTTTTT.

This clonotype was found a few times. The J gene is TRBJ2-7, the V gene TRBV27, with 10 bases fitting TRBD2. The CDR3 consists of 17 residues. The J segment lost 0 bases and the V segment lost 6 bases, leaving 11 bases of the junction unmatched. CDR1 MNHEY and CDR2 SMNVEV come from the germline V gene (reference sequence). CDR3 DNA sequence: TGTGCCAGCAGCCACCTAACCGCTAGCGGGAGCTCCTACGAGCAGTACTTC. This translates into CASSHLTASGSSYEQYF.

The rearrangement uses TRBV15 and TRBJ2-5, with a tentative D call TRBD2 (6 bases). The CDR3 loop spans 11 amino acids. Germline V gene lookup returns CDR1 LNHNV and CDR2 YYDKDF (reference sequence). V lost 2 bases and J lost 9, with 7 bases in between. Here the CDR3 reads CATSRRGAQYF. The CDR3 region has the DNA TGTGCCACCAGCAGACGCGGGGCCCAGTACTTC.

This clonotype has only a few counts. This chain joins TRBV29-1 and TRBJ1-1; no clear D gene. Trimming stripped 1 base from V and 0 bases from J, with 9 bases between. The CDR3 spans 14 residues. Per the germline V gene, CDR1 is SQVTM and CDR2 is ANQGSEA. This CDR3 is CSVEVPPMNTEAFF. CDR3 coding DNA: TGCAGCGTTGAAGTCCCACCTATGAACACTGAAGCTTTCTTT.

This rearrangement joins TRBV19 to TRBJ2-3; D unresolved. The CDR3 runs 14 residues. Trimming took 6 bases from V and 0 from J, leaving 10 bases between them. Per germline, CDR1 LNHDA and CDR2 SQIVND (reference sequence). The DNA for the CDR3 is TGTGCCAGTAGCCCGTACCCTAGCACAGATACGCAGTATTTT. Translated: CASSPYPSTDTQYF. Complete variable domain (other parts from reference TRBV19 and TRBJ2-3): DGGITQSPKYLFRKEGQNVTLSCEQNLNHDAMYWYRQDPGQGLRLIYYSQIVNDFQKGDIAEGYSVSREKKESFPLTVTSAQKNPTAFYLCASSPYPSTDTQYFGPGTRLTVL.

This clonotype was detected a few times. The DNA for the CDR3 is TGTGCCACCAGTGATGGACCCCAACCCGTCCTGACTTTC. Amino acid sequence: CATSDGPQPVLTF. V usage is TRBV24-1 and J usage is TRBJ2-6; D unclear. The CDR3 covers 13 residues. The ends were cut back, 3 bases at V and 12 bases at J, with 11 bases in the middle. Germline V lookup: CDR1 KGHDR, CDR2 SFDVKD.

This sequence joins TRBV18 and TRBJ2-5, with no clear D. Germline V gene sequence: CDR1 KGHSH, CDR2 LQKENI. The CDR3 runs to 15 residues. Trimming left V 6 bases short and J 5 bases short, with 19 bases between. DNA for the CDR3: TGTGCCAGCTCTCATCCCGGACCAAGTCAGGAGACCCAGTACTTC. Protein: CASSHPGPSQETQYF.

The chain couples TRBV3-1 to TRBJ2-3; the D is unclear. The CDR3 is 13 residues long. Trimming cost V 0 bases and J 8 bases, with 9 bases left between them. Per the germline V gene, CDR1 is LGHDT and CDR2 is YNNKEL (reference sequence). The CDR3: CASSQDRIGTQYF. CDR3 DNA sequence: TGTGCCAGCAGCCAAGACCGCATAGGTACGCAGTATTTT.

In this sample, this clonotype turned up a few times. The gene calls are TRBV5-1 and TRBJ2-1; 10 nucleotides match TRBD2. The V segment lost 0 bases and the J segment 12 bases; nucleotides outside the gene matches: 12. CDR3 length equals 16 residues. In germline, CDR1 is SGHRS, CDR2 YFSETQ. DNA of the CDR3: TGCGCCAGCAGCTTGGATCCTAGCGGGAGAGTAGAAGGGCAGTTCTTC. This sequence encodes CASSLDPSGRVEGQFF.

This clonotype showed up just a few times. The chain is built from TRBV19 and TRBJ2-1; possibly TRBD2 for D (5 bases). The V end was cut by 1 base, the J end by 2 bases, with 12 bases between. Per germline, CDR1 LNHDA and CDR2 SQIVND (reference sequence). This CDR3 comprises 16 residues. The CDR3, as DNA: TGTGCCAGTAGTATAGGGAGGCAGTTCGCCTACAATGAGCAGTTCTTC. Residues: CASSIGRQFAYNEQFF.

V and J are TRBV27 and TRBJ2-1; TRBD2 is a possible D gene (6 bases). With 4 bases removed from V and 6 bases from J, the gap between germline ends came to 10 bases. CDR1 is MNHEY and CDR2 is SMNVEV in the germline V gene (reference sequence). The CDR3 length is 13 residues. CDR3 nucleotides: TGTGCCAGCAGTTCCCCCGGGGGCAATGAGCAGTTCTTC. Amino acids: CASSSPGGNEQFF.

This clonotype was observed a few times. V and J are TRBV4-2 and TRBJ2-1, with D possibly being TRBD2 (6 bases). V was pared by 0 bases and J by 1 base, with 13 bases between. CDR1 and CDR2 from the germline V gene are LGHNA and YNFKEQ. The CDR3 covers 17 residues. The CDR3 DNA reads TGTGCCAGCAGCCAAGATTGGGGGGAACCTTCCTACAATGAGCAGTTCTTC. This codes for CASSQDWGEPSYNEQFF.

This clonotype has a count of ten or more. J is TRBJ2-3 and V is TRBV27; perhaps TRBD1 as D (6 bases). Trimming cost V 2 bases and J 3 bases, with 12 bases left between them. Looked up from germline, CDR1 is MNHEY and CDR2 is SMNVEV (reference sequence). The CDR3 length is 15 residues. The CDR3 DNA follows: TGTGCCAGCAGTTTACAACAGGGATGGACAGATACGCAGTATTTT. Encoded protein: CASSLQQGWTDTQYF.

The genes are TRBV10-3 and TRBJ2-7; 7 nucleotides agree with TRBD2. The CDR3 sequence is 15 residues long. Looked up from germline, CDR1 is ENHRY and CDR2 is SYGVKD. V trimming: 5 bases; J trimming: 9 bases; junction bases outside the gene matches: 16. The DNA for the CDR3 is TGTGCCATCAGTAACCCTTTTCAGGCGGGGGAGAGGCAGTACTTC. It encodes CAISNPFQAGERQYF.

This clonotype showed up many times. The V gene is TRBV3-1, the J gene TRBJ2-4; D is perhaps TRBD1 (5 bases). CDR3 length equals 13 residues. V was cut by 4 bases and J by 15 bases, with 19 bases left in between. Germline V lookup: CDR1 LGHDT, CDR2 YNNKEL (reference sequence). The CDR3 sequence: CASSRIQTDDRYF. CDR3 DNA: TGTGCCAGCAGCCGGATTCAAACTGACGACAGGTACTTC.

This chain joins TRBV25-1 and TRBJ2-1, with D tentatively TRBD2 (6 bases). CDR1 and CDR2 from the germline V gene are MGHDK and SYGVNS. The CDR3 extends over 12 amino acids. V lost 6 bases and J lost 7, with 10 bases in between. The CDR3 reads CASRRGGNEQFF. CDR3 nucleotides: TGTGCCAGCAGGAGAGGAGGGAATGAGCAGTTCTTC.

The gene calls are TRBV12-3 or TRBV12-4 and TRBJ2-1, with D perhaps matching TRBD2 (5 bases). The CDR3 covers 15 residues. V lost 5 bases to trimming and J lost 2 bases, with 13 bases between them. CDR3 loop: CASSPGFWPYNEQFF. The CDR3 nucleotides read TGTGCCAGCAGTCCGGGGTTTTGGCCCTACAATGAGCAGTTCTTC.